Below are 17 T cell receptor beta chains sequenced from a single sample in a study of T-cell memory formation after mild COVID-19. In TCRdb, the 5' RACE reads were re-called with MiXCR into one record per CDR3 protein. In the table there are about 190,000 distinct CDR3 sequences, about a sixth of which are singletons. Sequencing was carried out using PBMCs or a T cell subset sorted from them (not recorded which). These receptors originate from an adult woman who had mild COVID-19 (a few samples of this study predate the infection). Cell type and time point are not known.

The table lists this clonotype with a few counts. The chain links TRBV27 to TRBJ1-1; D gene ambiguous. The CDR3 totals 12 residues. Germline V gene sequence: CDR1 MNHEY, CDR2 SMNVEV (reference sequence). The V end was cut by 5 bases, the J end by 1 base, with 5 bases between. In nucleotides, the CDR3 is TGTGCCAGCAGTACTTGGAACACTGAAGCTTTCTTT. Translated: CASSTWNTEAFF.

The chain employs TRBV7-9 and TRBJ2-1; D remains ambiguous. V dropped 5 bases and J dropped 4 bases, with 15 bases sitting between them. CDR3 length equals 15 residues. The germline CDR1 and CDR2 sequences are SEHNR and FQNEAQ (reference sequence). CDR3 region: CASSPWPPRYNEQFF. The CDR3 coding sequence is TGTGCCAGCAGCCCTTGGCCACCGCGTTACAATGAGCAGTTCTTC.

CDR3 sequence: CASSQGPGGGNQPQHF. The CDR3 nucleotides are TGCGCCAGCAGCCAAGGGCCGGGGGGCGGCAATCAGCCCCAGCATTTT. The rearrangement uses TRBV4-1 and TRBJ1-5; D is possibly TRBD1 (6 bases). The V end was cut by 1 base, the J end by 2 bases, with 12 bases between. CDR3 size: 16 residues. Germline loops: CDR1 MGHRA, CDR2 YSYEKL.

This clonotype was observed a few times. V and J are TRBV24-1 and TRBJ2-1; 7 bases are shared with TRBD2. This CDR3 region has 13 residues. Germline lookup yields CDR1 KGHDR and CDR2 SFDVKD. V was clipped by 10 bases and J by 10 bases; unmatched bases: 12. CDR3 residues: CATGEGTVEEQFF. The CDR3 region has the DNA TGTGCCACGGGGGAGGGGACGGTTGAAGAGCAGTTCTTC.

This chain joins TRBV7-3 and TRBJ2-2, with 9 bases identical to TRBD1. The CDR3 extends over 15 amino acids. Germline V gene sequence: CDR1 SGHTA, CDR2 FQGTGA. V dropped 6 bases and J dropped 1; count of bases not matched to a gene: 3. Here the CDR3 reads CASRSDRGNTGELFF. CDR3 bases: TGTGCCAGCAGATCGGACAGGGGGAACACCGGGGAGCTGTTTTTT.

This clonotype was recorded many times. CDR3 residues: CASSPYYEGTGGYTF. The CDR3 DNA reads as TGTGCCAGCAGCCCATACTATGAGGGCACCGGGGGCTACACCTTC. The chain has TRBV7-2 and TRBJ1-2; unclear D gene. The CDR3 is 15 amino acids. V shed 5 bases and J shed 8 bases, with 21 bases lying between them. Germline CDR1 is SGHTA and CDR2 is FQGNSA.

V usage is TRBV7-9 and J usage is TRBJ1-1; possible D gene TRBD1, 5 bases. The germline CDR1 and CDR2 sequences are SEHNR and FQNEAQ (reference sequence). V lost 5 bases and J 4 bases, leaving 11 bases between the germline ends. This CDR3 is built from 13 residues. The CDR3 DNA reads as TGTGCCAGCAGCAGGGACGCAGGCACTGAAGCTTTCTTT. Translated, it gives CASSRDAGTEAFF.

The V call is TRBV7-9, the J call TRBJ2-1; TRBD1 matches 7 bases. The germline gives CDR1 SEHNR, CDR2 FQNEAQ (reference sequence). The V gene end was trimmed by 1 base and the J gene end by 8 bases; junction bases not matched to a gene: 8. CDR3 size: 15 residues. CDR3 nucleotide sequence: TGTGCCAGCAGCTTAGGCAGGGGGAAAAGCGATGAGCAGTTCTTC. Translation gives CASSLGRGKSDEQFF.

This clonotype was observed a few times. V usage is TRBV5-1 and J usage is TRBJ1-2, with D tentatively TRBD1 (5 bases). CDR3 length: 15 residues. Germline values: CDR1 SGHRS, CDR2 YFSETQ. V was trimmed by 3 bases and J by 3 bases, leaving 15 bases between them. The DNA of the CDR3 is TGCGCCAGCAGCTCGGGGGACGTCAGCGACTATGGCTACACCTTC. As protein: CASSSGDVSDYGYTF.

This clonotype was counted at least ten times. V and J are TRBV7-2 and TRBJ2-7; 15 bases are shared with TRBD2. Per germline, CDR1 SGHTA and CDR2 FQGNSA. Germline trimming cut 5 bases from V and 3 bases from J; bases unmatched to any gene: 17. The CDR3 has 20 amino acids. Here the CDR3 DNA reads TGTGCCAGCAGCCGAACCCCGGGACTAGCGGGGGGCCCGTTCATCTACGAGCAGTACTTC. Translating gives CASSRTPGLAGGPFIYEQYF.

The chain carries TRBV6-5 and TRBJ2-1; D possibly corresponds to TRBD2 (5 bases). Germline V lookup: CDR1 MNHEY, CDR2 SVGAGI. The CDR3 is made up of 15 amino acids. The ends were cut back, 4 bases at V and 2 bases at J, with 12 bases in the middle. The CDR3: CASSSWGEAYNEQFF. For the CDR3, the DNA is TGTGCCAGCAGTTCATGGGGAGAGGCCTACAATGAGCAGTTCTTC.

This clonotype was counted only a few times. This chain connects TRBV29-1 to TRBJ2-7, with 8 bases that match TRBD2. Germline V CDR1 and CDR2: SQVTM, ANQGSEA. The CDR3 loop spans 13 amino acids. V shed 6 bases, J shed 3 bases, and the junction held 7 bases outside the gene matches. The CDR3 DNA reads TGCAGCGTGGCTCGGGGGGGACTCTACGAGCAGTACTTC. Its protein is CSVARGGLYEQYF.

This clonotype was seen more than once but under ten times. The V gene is TRBV12-3 or TRBV12-4, the J gene TRBJ2-5, with 7 bases lining up with TRBD1. This CDR3 contains 14 residues. The trim removed 3 bases at V and 5 bases at J, leaving 6 bases unmatched. For the CDR3, the DNA is TGTGCCAGCAGTTTTTCACAGGGGTATGAGACCCAGTACTTC. Translation: CASSFSQGYETQYF.

This clonotype has only a few counts. The rearrangement joins TRBV11-2 to TRBJ2-7; no clear D. Germline CDR1 reads SGHAT; CDR2 reads FQNNGV. V was trimmed by 5 bases and J by 2 bases, leaving 16 bases between them. The CDR3 loop spans 15 amino acids. CDR3 nucleotide sequence: TGTGCCAGCAGCCCCTCATGGGCTCAGACCTACGAGCAGTACTTC. Translation gives CASSPSWAQTYEQYF.

V gene TRBV5-8 combines with J gene TRBJ1-1; tentative D call: TRBD1 (5 bases). The germline V gene has CDR1 SGHTS and CDR2 YDEGEE. The V end was cut by 4 bases, the J end by 7 bases, with 14 bases between. The CDR3 covers 13 residues. CDR3 coding DNA: TGTGCCAGCAGCCTGATGGGGGGAGTTGAAGCTTTCTTT. Protein: CASSLMGGVEAFF.

V and J are TRBV4-2 and TRBJ2-4; 7 bases are shared with TRBD2. The CDR3 runs 17 residues. The germline V gene has CDR1 LGHNA and CDR2 YNFKEQ. J was trimmed by 4 bases and V by 1 base; bases with no gene match: 10. As DNA, the CDR3 is TGTGCCAGCAGCCAAGCCGAAAGGGACTACTCGAAAAACATTCAGTACTTC. This translates into CASSQAERDYSKNIQYF.

The table lists this clonotype with a few counts. V gene TRBV20-1 combines with J gene TRBJ2-1; 14 nucleotides align to TRBD2. The trim removed 3 bases at V and 4 bases at J, leaving 5 bases unmatched. CDR1 and CDR2 (germline): DFQATT, SNEGSKA (reference sequence). The CDR3 sequence is 16 residues long. CDR3 coding DNA: TGCAGTGCTAGGACTAGCGGGAGGGCCATATACAATGAGCAGTTCTTC. Translated, it gives CSARTSGRAIYNEQFF.